This TCR beta chain was recovered during a study of shared clonotypes between healthy human individuals. Per germline, CDR1 MNHEY and CDR2 SVGAGI. The CDR3 has 14 amino acids. With 2 bases removed from V and 4 bases from J, the gap between germline ends came to 10 bases. Using immunoSEQ multiplex PCR, the repertoire was profiled, and TCRdb retains in-frame clones only, with some absent. The sample gives roughly 1,500,000 clones, 95% to 99% of which show up once; approximately 0.44% is in the top ten. The chain combines TRBV6-5 with TRBJ2-3; tentatively, D is TRBD2 (6 bases). Input material: naive CD4+ T cells sorted from blood. Specified subset: CD45RA+ positively selected. The TCR comes from a man aged 30 to 39 in good health. The CDR3 bases are TGTGCCAGCAGTTACACGGGAGTCCCAGATACGCAGTATTTT. Protein product: CASSYTGVPDTQYF.